A single sample is the source of the 32 T cell receptor beta chains below, sequenced in a study of STAT5B mutations in CD4+ large granular lymphocyte leukemia (dated 2022 in TCRdb). Libraries came from the immunoSEQ multiplex PCR assay. TCRdb mirrors the immuneACCESS table, restricted to in-frame sequences. Some clones are absent from its copies; in checked studies, under half trace to an unresolved V gene, and the reason for the others is unknown. Present in this sample are around 33,000 clones, less than 80% of which were seen just once. The leading ten clones occupy 2.5% to 3% of the sample. Material for sequencing was CD4+ T cells from blood buffy coats. Every receptor here comes from a human donor in good health.

The genes are TRBV15 and TRBJ2-5, with unresolved D. CDR3 length: 12 amino acids. Germline lookup yields CDR1 LNHNV and CDR2 YYDKDF (reference sequence). Trimming stripped 3 bases from V and 5 bases from J, with 7 bases between. In nucleotides, the CDR3 is TGTGCCACCAGCAGTGTTCGGGAGACCCAGTACTTC. Translation: CATSSVRETQYF.

The rearrangement joins TRBV20-1 to TRBJ2-1, with a weak D call TRBD2 (6 bases). The CDR3 covers 11 residues. V was shortened by 3 bases and J by 8 bases, with 8 bases between the two germline ends. Germline CDR1 and CDR2: DFQATT and SNEGSKA (reference sequence). The CDR3 region is CSASWDYEQFF. The CDR3 coding sequence is TGCAGTGCTAGTTGGGACTATGAGCAGTTCTTC.

The rearrangement joins TRBV11-2 to TRBJ1-4; D is possibly TRBD1 (6 bases). Germline loops: CDR1 SGHAT, CDR2 FQNNGV. This CDR3 spans 16 amino acids. The V gene lost 3 bases and the J gene lost 7 bases, with 18 bases spanning the gap. CDR3 protein: CASSFGRGFGGEKLFF. The CDR3 nucleotides read TGTGCCAGCAGCTTTGGCAGGGGATTCGGAGGTGAAAAACTGTTTTTT.

This chain joins TRBV7-2 and TRBJ2-7; D uncertain. Germline V lookup: CDR1 SGHTA, CDR2 FQGNSA. The germline V and J ends were trimmed by 4 bases and 4 bases, with 8 bases remaining between them. This CDR3 contains 12 residues. CDR3 in amino acids: CASSSTLYEQYF. The CDR3 DNA reads as TGTGCCAGCAGCTCCACCTTGTACGAGCAGTACTTC.

This clone was observed a few times. The V call is TRBV2, the J call TRBJ1-5; D gene uncertain. V lost 8 bases, J lost 0 bases, and 5 bases lay in between. The V gene's germline CDR1 is SNHLY and CDR2 FYNNEI. The CDR3 consists of 12 residues. CDR3 in amino acids: CASGYSNQPQHF. CDR3 nucleotide sequence: TGTGCCAGCGGATATAGCAATCAGCCCCAGCATTTT.

The chain uses TRBV4-2 and TRBJ2-4; TRBD2 matches 9 bases. The V gene end was trimmed by 1 base and the J gene end by 0 bases; junction bases not matched to a gene: 4. In germline, CDR1 is LGHNA, CDR2 YNFKEQ. The CDR3 is 17 amino acids. The CDR3, as DNA: TGTGCCAGCAGCCAAGTGAGCGGGGGGCTAGCCAAAAACATTCAGTACTTC. Its protein product is CASSQVSGGLAKNIQYF.

This clone is a singleton in its sample. The CDR3, as DNA: TGTGCCAGCAGCTTACGGTTGGGATCTAATGAAAAACTGTTTTTT. Its protein product is CASSLRLGSNEKLFF. J is TRBJ1-4 and V is TRBV7-9; D unclear. CDR1 and CDR2 (germline): SEHNR, FQNEAQ (reference sequence). This CDR3 has 15 residues. Trimming left V 2 bases short and J 3 bases short, with 10 bases between. The full variable domain, completed using reference TRBV7-9 and TRBJ1-4, is DTGVSQNPRHKITKRGQNVTFRCDPISEHNRLYWYRQTLGQGPEFLTYFQNEAQLEKSRLLSDRFSAERPKGSFSTLEIQRTEQGDSAMYLCASSLRLGSNEKLFFGSGTQLSVL.

The chain combines TRBV2 with TRBJ1-4; 9 bases are a match to TRBD1. The CDR3 runs to 15 residues. Per germline, CDR1 SNHLY and CDR2 FYNNEI. After removal of 7 bases from V and 2 bases from J, the junction contained 5 bases not matched to a gene. CDR3 DNA sequence: TGTGCCAGCAACAGGGGGCTGTCTACTAATGAAAAACTGTTTTTT. As protein: CASNRGLSTNEKLFF.

This clone was recorded a few times. This sequence joins TRBV27 and TRBJ1-2, with 7 nucleotides matching TRBD1. Per the germline V gene, CDR1 is MNHEY and CDR2 is SMNVEV (reference sequence). V lost 2 bases to trimming and J lost 5 bases; unmatched junction nucleotides: 5. The CDR3 consists of 14 residues. CDR3 sequence reads: CASSLEGAGYGYTF. The CDR3 region has the DNA TGTGCCAGCAGTTTAGAGGGGGCTGGGTATGGCTACACCTTC.

The CDR3: CASSFGQIMNTEAFF. DNA of the CDR3: TGTGCCAGCAGCTTCGGACAGATCATGAACACTGAAGCTTTCTTT. This rearrangement joins TRBV11-2 to TRBJ1-1, with D perhaps TRBD1 (6 bases). V was shortened by 3 bases and J by 0 bases, with 11 bases between the two germline ends. Germline V gives CDR1 SGHAT, CDR2 FQNNGV. The CDR3 contains 15 residues.

J is TRBJ1-1 and V is TRBV6-5; 8 bases align to TRBD1. The V segment lost 10 bases and the J segment 11 bases; nucleotides outside the gene matches: 15. CDR1 is MNHEY and CDR2 is SVGAGI in the germline V gene. This CDR3 spans 13 amino acids. CDR3 residues: CANSGQALWEAFF. In nucleotides, the CDR3 is TGTGCCAACTCGGGACAGGCCCTCTGGGAGGCTTTCTTT.

This clone was detected only a few times. The chain has TRBV2 and TRBJ1-2; D perhaps matches TRBD1 (6 bases). Germline V gives CDR1 SNHLY, CDR2 FYNNEI. V was cut by 1 base and J by 8 bases, with 14 bases left in between. The CDR3 loop spans 14 amino acids. The CDR3 here is CASSEEGVLWGYTF. CDR3 DNA sequence: TGTGCCAGCAGTGAAGAGGGGGTACTATGGGGCTACACCTTC.

This chain uses TRBV28 with TRBJ1-4, with D unresolved. Germline V CDR1 and CDR2: MDHEN, SYDVKM. This CDR3 is 15 amino acids long. V lost 5 bases and J lost 8, with 18 bases in between. CDR3 DNA: TGTGCCAGCAGTGTCCCCAGCAGGAGAAAGGAAAAACTGTTTTTT. Protein product: CASSVPSRRKEKLFF.

The CDR3 is CASRQARSWGSTDTQYF. DNA of the CDR3: TGTGCCAGCCGCCAGGCTCGGTCGTGGGGGTCCACAGATACGCAGTATTTT. V and J are TRBV7-8 and TRBJ2-3, with D perhaps assigned TRBD1 or TRBD2 (5 bases each). The CDR3 spans 17 residues. Germline values: CDR1 SGHVS, CDR2 FQNEAQ. V lost 8 bases and J 2 bases, leaving 23 bases between the germline ends.

This clone came up a few times. The CDR3 bases are TGTGCCACCAGCTTGGACCCGACGGCCGGGGAGCTGTTTTTT. This encodes CATSLDPTAGELFF. The chain has TRBV15 and TRBJ2-2; D not certain. The CDR3 consists of 14 residues. CDR1 and CDR2 (germline): LNHNV, YYDKDF (reference sequence). With 5 bases removed from V and 6 bases from J, the gap between germline ends came to 13 bases. Variable domain in full (rest from reference TRBV15 and TRBJ2-2): DAMVIQNPRYQVTQFGKPVTLSCSQTLNHNVMYWYQQKSSQAPKLLFHYYDKDFNNEADTPDNFQSRRPNTSFCFLDIRSPGLGDTAMYLCATSLDPTAGELFFGEGSRLTVL.

The chain employs TRBV11-2 and TRBJ1-2; the D is unclear. The CDR3 has 13 residues. V lost 2 bases and J lost 4, with 8 bases in between. CDR1 is SGHAT and CDR2 is FQNNGV in the germline V gene. The CDR3 DNA is TGTGCCAGCAGCTTAACGTTCTCCTATGGCTACACCTTC. Its protein is CASSLTFSYGYTF.

This chain joins TRBV5-5 and TRBJ1-5; D is undetermined. The CDR3 runs 14 residues. Germline CDR1 and CDR2: SGHKS and YYEKEE (reference sequence). V was shortened by 0 bases and J by 3 bases, with 7 bases between the two germline ends. The CDR3 DNA reads as TGTGCCAGCAGCTTGGCCAGGCTCAATCAGCCCCAGCATTTT. Translated, it gives CASSLARLNQPQHF. Using reference TRBV5-5 and TRBJ1-5 for the parts outside the CDR3, the full variable domain is DAGVTQSPTHLIKTRGQQVTLRCSPISGHKSVSWYQQVLGQGPQFIFQYYEKEERGRGNFPDRFSARQFPNYSSELNVNALLLGDSALYLCASSLARLNQPQHFGDGTRLSIL.

This chain joins TRBV6-6 and TRBJ2-5; the D call may be TRBD1 or TRBD2 (6 bases each). Trimming took off 0 bases at V and 5 bases at J, with 13 bases between the two ends. The germline V gene encodes CDR1 MNHNY and CDR2 SVGAGI (reference sequence). The CDR3 has 15 amino acids. The CDR3 spells CASSYSPGGRETQYF. CDR3 in DNA: TGTGCCAGCAGTTACTCTCCCGGGGGCAGGGAGACCCAGTACTTC.

CDR3: CASSGTGSFYNEQFF. CDR3 DNA sequence: TGTGCCAGCAGCGGGACAGGGAGTTTCTACAATGAGCAGTTCTTC. The chain uses TRBV2 and TRBJ2-1, with TRBD1 matching 9 bases. CDR3 length: 15 residues. The trim removed 6 bases at V and 3 bases at J, leaving 6 bases unmatched. Per germline, CDR1 SNHLY and CDR2 FYNNEI.

The J gene is TRBJ2-3, the V gene TRBV7-2; TRBD2 matches at 7 bases. Germline loops: CDR1 SGHTA, CDR2 FQGNSA. V gave up 0 bases and J gave up 0 bases; unmatched junction bases: 0. This CDR3 has 15 amino acids. CDR3 residues: CASSLARGSTDTQYF. The CDR3 coding sequence is TGTGCCAGCAGCTTAGCGCGGGGGAGCACAGATACGCAGTATTTT.

This clone has just a few counts. The CDR3 here is CASSEVGVAGNTIYF. CDR3 DNA sequence: TGTGCCAGCAGTGAAGTCGGGGTGGCTGGAAACACCATATATTTT. The rearrangement joins TRBV6-1 to TRBJ1-3; no clear D. Germline assignment: CDR1 MNHNS and CDR2 SASEGT. The CDR3 spans 15 residues. The V gene lost 1 base and the J gene lost 2 bases, with 9 bases spanning the gap.

This chain uses TRBV9 with TRBJ2-3; D is possibly TRBD1 (5 bases). Per the germline V gene, CDR1 is SGDLS and CDR2 is YYNGEE. Trimming removed 0 bases at V and 4 bases at J, with 12 bases between. The CDR3 is made up of 15 amino acids. This CDR3 is CASSVGPGSPDTQYF. The CDR3 DNA is TGTGCCAGCAGCGTAGGCCCAGGGTCCCCAGATACGCAGTATTTT.

Only a few counts were recorded for this clone. V usage is TRBV27 and J usage is TRBJ1-2; TRBD1 matches at 9 bases. The trim removed 4 bases at V and 3 bases at J, leaving 3 bases unmatched. The CDR3 runs 14 residues. CDR1 is MNHEY and CDR2 is SMNVEV in the germline V gene (reference sequence). For the CDR3, the DNA is TGTGCCAGCAGTTCCTACAGGGGGCACTATGGCTACACCTTC. Amino acids: CASSSYRGHYGYTF.

The chain links TRBV11-2 to TRBJ1-6; 7 bases match TRBD1. The CDR3 contains 17 residues. V gave up 3 bases and J gave up 1 base; unmatched junction bases: 6. CDR1 is SGHAT, CDR2 FQNNGV, per germline. CDR3 bases: TGTGCCAGCAGCTTGATGTCAGGGGGATCCTATAATTCACCCCTCCACTTT. It translates to CASSLMSGGSYNSPLHF.

This chain uses TRBV5-1 with TRBJ2-5, with 10 bases aligning to TRBD1. V gave up 6 bases and J gave up 3 bases; unmatched junction bases: 8. The CDR3 is made up of 15 amino acids. Looked up from germline, CDR1 is SGHRS and CDR2 is YFSETQ. CDR3 coding DNA: TGCGCCAGCAAGGTTACCGGGACAGGGGAAGAGACCCAGTACTTC. Its protein is CASKVTGTGEETQYF. The variable domain in full, with the rest retrieved from reference TRBV5-1 and TRBJ2-5, is KAGVTQTPRYLIKTRGQQVTLSCSPISGHRSVSWYQQTPGQGLQFLFEYFSETQRNKGNFPGRFSGRQFSNSRSEMNVSTLELGDSALYLCASKVTGTGEETQYFGPGTRLLVL.

The chain joins TRBV30 to TRBJ2-4; the D call may be TRBD1 or TRBD2 (5 bases each). From germline, CDR1 is GTSNPN and CDR2 SVGIG (reference sequence). There are 13 residues in the CDR3. V gave up 4 bases and J gave up 7 bases, with 14 bases separating them. This CDR3 is CAWIRDQGNIQYF. The CDR3 bases are TGTGCCTGGATAAGGGACCAAGGGAACATTCAGTACTTC. Full variable domain (missing parts from reference TRBV30 and TRBJ2-4): SQTIHQWPATLVQPVGSPLSLECTVEGTSNPNLYWYRQAAGRGLQLLFYSVGIGQISSEVPQNLSASRPQDRQFILSSKKLLLSDSGFYLCAWIRDQGNIQYFGAGTRLSVL.

The V gene is TRBV4-2, the J gene TRBJ1-2; no definite D call. Trimming shortened V by 0 bases and J by 5 bases, and 10 bases separated the two germline ends. The V gene's germline CDR1 is LGHNA and CDR2 YNFKEQ. This CDR3 has 14 amino acids. The CDR3 here is CASSQDLLSYGYTF. CDR3 in DNA: TGTGCCAGCAGCCAAGATTTATTATCTTATGGCTACACCTTC.

The chain is built from TRBV7-6 and TRBJ1-5; D remains ambiguous. The V and J ends lost 3 bases and 4 bases respectively, with 10 bases between them. The CDR3 has 14 residues. The germline V gene encodes CDR1 SGHVS and CDR2 FNYEAQ. CDR3 loop: CASSFGGFNQPQHF. CDR3 nucleotide sequence: TGTGCCAGCAGCTTCGGTGGGTTTAATCAGCCCCAGCATTTT.

The chain recombines TRBV4-2 with TRBJ2-2; 16 nucleotides align to TRBD2. Germline CDR1 reads LGHNA; CDR2 reads YNFKEQ. The CDR3 is made up of 18 amino acids. Trimming cost V 1 base and J 5 bases; bases outside gene matches: 4. Here the CDR3 reads CASSQGGLAGGRTGELFF. CDR3 nucleotides: TGTGCCAGCAGCCAAGGGGGACTAGCGGGGGGGCGAACCGGGGAGCTGTTTTTT.

Only a few counts were recorded for this clone. V gene TRBV19 combines with J gene TRBJ2-7, with D hard to call. Trimming removed 0 bases at V and 1 base at J, with 10 bases between. Germline assignment: CDR1 LNHDA and CDR2 SQIVND (reference sequence). The length of the CDR3 is 15 residues. The CDR3 sequence is CASSIDDHRSYEQYF. The CDR3 DNA follows: TGTGCCAGTAGTATAGATGACCACAGATCCTACGAGCAGTACTTC.

The gene calls are TRBV27 and TRBJ2-3, with 7 bases identical to TRBD1. V dropped 4 bases and J dropped 0; count of bases not matched to a gene: 13. CDR3 length: 18 residues. Germline V gene lookup returns CDR1 MNHEY and CDR2 SMNVEV (reference sequence). CDR3 nucleotides: TGTGCCAGCAGTTCCCCTGACAGGGACAGTGCTAGCACAGATACGCAGTATTTT. Amino acids: CASSSPDRDSASTDTQYF.

The chain carries TRBV19 and TRBJ1-2; weak D call: TRBD1 (5 bases). This CDR3 spans 13 amino acids. V was trimmed by 9 bases and J by 2 bases, leaving 13 bases between them. CDR1 and CDR2 from the germline V gene are LNHDA and SQIVND (reference sequence). The CDR3 bases are TGTGCCAGCAGCAGGGAACCGAACTATGGCTACACCTTC. Amino acids: CASSREPNYGYTF.